Below are 20 T cell receptor beta chains sequenced from a single sample in a study of identical twins. TCRdb used MiXCR to reprocess the 5' RACE reads, holding one entry per CDR3 protein. The sample lists 1.5 million to 2 million distinct CDR3 sequences, around 33% occurring once. Sequenced material: cord blood. The receptor source for this set is a newborn girl in good health.

V and J are TRBV11-1 and TRBJ2-1, with 12 bases fitting TRBD2. CDR1 is SGHAT, CDR2 FQDESV, per germline (reference sequence). The CDR3 is 21 residues long. J was trimmed by 2 bases and V by 0 bases; bases with no gene match: 14. CDR3 coding DNA: TGTGCCAGCAGCTTAGCCGCGTGGCTAGCGGGAGGGCCCCCCACCTACAATGAGCAGTTCTTC. It codes for CASSLAAWLAGGPPTYNEQFF.

This chain joins TRBV21-1 and TRBJ2-2; TRBD1, the D gene given by the table, was not confirmed from the DNA. TRBV21-1 is shown as a pseudogene. The CDR3 has 14 amino acids. The CDR3, as DNA: TGTGCCAGCACCCCGGGACACCGGACCGGGGAGCTGTTTTTT. It yields the protein CASTPGHRTGELFF.

This chain joins TRBV6-2 or TRBV6-3 and TRBJ2-7; D not certain. The CDR3 contains 16 residues. In germline, CDR1 is MNHEY, CDR2 SVGEGT. V shed 6 bases and J shed 4 bases, with 22 bases lying between them. The CDR3 bases are TGTGCCAGCAGCCGCCCCATGCCAGTTCCCGTTTACGAGCAGTACTTC. As protein: CASSRPMPVPVYEQYF.

This chain joins TRBV6-5 and TRBJ2-1; no clear D gene. V lost 2 bases to trimming and J lost 0 bases, with 8 bases between them. Germline V gene sequence: CDR1 MNHEY, CDR2 SVGAGI. The CDR3 is 15 amino acids. The chain's CDR3 is CASSYQLGSYNEQFF. The CDR3 bases are TGTGCCAGCAGTTACCAGCTGGGCTCCTACAATGAGCAGTTCTTC.

The chain is built from TRBV6-1 and TRBJ1-2; 11 bases align to TRBD1. CDR3 length equals 15 residues. After removal of 4 bases from V and 4 bases from J, the junction contained 5 bases not matched to a gene. The germline V gene has CDR1 MNHNS and CDR2 SASEGT. CDR3 in amino acids: CASSGFGTGGYGYTF. The CDR3 DNA follows: TGTGCCAGCAGTGGGTTTGGGACAGGGGGCTATGGCTACACCTTC.

This rearrangement joins TRBV5-1 to TRBJ2-5, with D perhaps TRBD1 (6 bases). Trimming took 4 bases from V and 2 from J, leaving 15 bases between them. Germline V gene sequence: CDR1 SGHRS, CDR2 YFSETQ. This CDR3 spans 15 amino acids. The DNA of the CDR3 is TGCGCCAGCAGCCCCTTGATGGGGGCACAAGAGACCCAGTACTTC. It codes for CASSPLMGAQETQYF. Filled out from reference TRBV5-1 and TRBJ2-5, the complete variable domain reads KAGVTQTPRYLIKTRGQQVTLSCSPISGHRSVSWYQQTPGQGLQFLFEYFSETQRNKGNFPGRFSGRQFSNSRSEMNVSTLELGDSALYLCASSPLMGAQETQYFGPGTRLLVL.

In its sample, this clonotype was seen a few times. V gene TRBV20-1 combines with J gene TRBJ1-2, with 8 bases lining up with TRBD1. The junction had 11 bases not matched to a gene; V was cut back by 4 bases and J by 4 bases. In germline, CDR1 is DFQATT, CDR2 SNEGSKA (reference sequence). The CDR3 runs 15 residues. The CDR3 loop is CSAIGSGGVFYGYTF. The CDR3 nucleotides read TGCAGTGCTATCGGTTCAGGGGGCGTTTTCTATGGCTACACCTTC.

DNA for the CDR3: TGTGCCAGCAGTTTTAAACTCCGGGACAGGGCCAAAAACATTCAGTACTTC. Translation: CASSFKLRDRAKNIQYF. The chain joins TRBV28 to TRBJ2-4, with 8 positions matching TRBD1. The CDR3 extends over 17 amino acids. Germline V gene lookup returns CDR1 MDHEN and CDR2 SYDVKM. V lost 3 bases to trimming and J lost 1 base; unmatched junction nucleotides: 8.

This clonotype was found a few times. This sequence joins TRBV6-2 or TRBV6-3 and TRBJ2-1; perhaps TRBD1 as D (6 bases). The germline CDR1 and CDR2 sequences are MNHEY and SVGEGT. The CDR3 spans 12 residues. Trimming cost V 8 bases and J 4 bases, with 9 bases left between them. CDR3 protein: CASEGEYNEQFF. Here the CDR3 DNA reads TGTGCCAGCGAGGGGGAGTACAATGAGCAGTTCTTC.

This rearrangement joins TRBV7-2 to TRBJ2-2; D unresolved. Trimming removed 1 base from V and 0 bases from J, with 9 bases in between. Germline values: CDR1 SGHTA, CDR2 FQGNSA. This CDR3 region has 16 residues. CDR3 DNA: TGTGCCAGCAGCTTAGTGGTCACTGCGAACACCGGGGAGCTGTTTTTT. It is translated as CASSLVVTANTGELFF.

The chain recombines TRBV4-1 with TRBJ2-1; D tentatively reads TRBD1 or TRBD2 (5 bases each). V lost 1 base and J lost 10, with 20 bases in between. This CDR3 has 16 residues. The germline CDR1 and CDR2 sequences are MGHRA and YSYEKL. The CDR3 region is CASSQGTGTPTYEQFF. CDR3 in DNA: TGCGCCAGCAGCCAAGGCACGGGGACGCCAACCTACGAGCAGTTCTTC.

The J gene is TRBJ2-3, the V gene TRBV7-9, with a possible D match to TRBD1 (5 bases). Germline-derived CDR1 and CDR2 are SEHNR and FQNEAQ (reference sequence). The germline V and J ends were trimmed by 5 bases and 6 bases, with 15 bases remaining between them. CDR3 length: 14 residues. CDR3 loop: CASSPKGWGDTQYF. DNA for the CDR3: TGTGCCAGCAGCCCCAAAGGTTGGGGCGATACGCAGTATTTT.

To note about this clonotype: Given a much more abundant clone one base away, this may be a read error. The J gene is TRBJ1-2, the V gene TRBV10-3; no firm D call. Trimming shortened V by 6 bases and J by 4 bases, and 9 bases separated the two germline ends. CDR1 and CDR2 from the germline V gene are ENHRY and SYGVKD. The CDR3 consists of 12 residues. CDR3 loop: CAIRDGCYGYTF. In DNA form, the CDR3 reads TGTGCCATCAGGGACGGATGCTATGGCTACACCTTC.

There are many counts of this clonotype. J is TRBJ2-7 and V is TRBV6-6, with no clear D. The CDR3 loop spans 14 amino acids. CDR1 is MNHNY and CDR2 is SVGAGI in the germline V gene (reference sequence). The germline V and J ends were trimmed by 0 bases and 2 bases, with 8 bases remaining between them. The CDR3 loop reads CASSYSRSAYEQYF. The CDR3 DNA reads TGTGCCAGCAGTTACTCCAGGTCCGCCTACGAGCAGTACTTC.

This clonotype turned up a few times. The V call is TRBV12-3 or TRBV12-4, the J call TRBJ2-1; D gene ambiguous. The V end was cut by 4 bases, the J end by 3 bases, with 10 bases between. The CDR3 runs to 14 residues. The CDR3 nucleotides read TGTGCCAGCAGTTCGAGTGACGGCTACAATGAGCAGTTCTTC. Its translation is CASSSSDGYNEQFF.

CDR3 nucleotide sequence: TGTGCCAGCAGTGCCGACCTCCCTAACTATGGCTACACCTTC. Translating it yields CASSADLPNYGYTF. The chain combines TRBV2 with TRBJ1-2; no reliable D call. Trimming took off 4 bases at V and 0 bases at J, with 9 bases between the two ends. Germline V gives CDR1 SNHLY, CDR2 FYNNEI. This CDR3 contains 14 residues.

The chain carries TRBV20-1 and TRBJ2-7; TRBD1 or TRBD2 may be the D gene (7 bases each). The V gene's germline CDR1 is DFQATT and CDR2 SNEGSKA (reference sequence). The CDR3 contains 16 residues. Between the trimmed V and J ends, which lost 3 bases and 4 bases, there was a span of 22 bases. CDR3 sequence reads: CSASKLGAGGGYEQYF. Here the CDR3 DNA reads TGCAGTGCTAGTAAACTAGGGGCAGGGGGGGGGTACGAGCAGTACTTC.

This clonotype was counted a few times. J is TRBJ2-1 and V is TRBV20-1; unclear D gene. The CDR3 totals 13 residues. Germline V gene data show CDR1 as DFQATT and CDR2 as SNEGSKA (reference sequence). The V end was cut by 0 bases, the J end by 10 bases, with 13 bases between. The CDR3 nucleotides are TGCAGTGCTAGAGATACTCGGCACGGAGAGCAGTTCTTC. Protein sequence: CSARDTRHGEQFF.

Points on this clonotype: This may stem from a read error, because a much larger clone lies one nucleotide away. J is TRBJ1-5 and V is TRBV2; D remains unclear. The V end was cut by 3 bases, the J end by 6 bases, with 6 bases between. The CDR3 runs 12 residues. Germline V CDR1 and CDR2: SNHLY, FYNNEI. The CDR3 nucleotides read TGTGCCAGCAGTGAGGATTTTCAGCCCCAGCATTTT. It encodes CASSEDFQPQHF.

V gene TRBV9 combines with J gene TRBJ2-1, with 7 bases fitting TRBD2. The J call is in doubt because the DNA end fits TRBJ2-7 better. Germline V lookup: CDR1 SGDLS, CDR2 YYNGEE. This CDR3 is 14 amino acids long. CDR3 DNA: TGTGCCAGCAGCAGCGGGACTATCTACAATGAGCAGTACTTC. It yields the protein CASSSGTIYNEQYF.